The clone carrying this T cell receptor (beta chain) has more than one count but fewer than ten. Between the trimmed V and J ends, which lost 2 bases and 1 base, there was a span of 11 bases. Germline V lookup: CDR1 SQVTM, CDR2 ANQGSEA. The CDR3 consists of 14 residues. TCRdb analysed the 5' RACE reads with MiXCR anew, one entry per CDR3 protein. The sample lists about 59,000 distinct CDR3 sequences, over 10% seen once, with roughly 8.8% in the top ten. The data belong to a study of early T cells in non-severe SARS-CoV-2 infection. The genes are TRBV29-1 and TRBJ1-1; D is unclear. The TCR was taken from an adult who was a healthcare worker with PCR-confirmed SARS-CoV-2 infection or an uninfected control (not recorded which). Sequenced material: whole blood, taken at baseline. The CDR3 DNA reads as TGCAGCGTTGAAAATCCAGCCCGGAACACTGAAGCTTTCTTT. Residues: CSVENPARNTEAFF.